Shown below are 23 T cell receptor beta chains from a single sample sequenced in a study of blood T cells in healthy people across ages. Then a second PCR, running roughly 7 to 11 cycles, was carried out with a sample-barcoded 5' primer and a J-beta primer mix. TCRdb re-analysed the 5' RACE reads in MiXCR, keeping a single row per CDR3 protein. The sample includes hundreds of thousands of distinct CDR3 sequences, over 20% of them seen just once. Material for sequencing was blood. Every receptor here comes from a man between 65 and 85 years old in good health.

This clonotype was observed many times. It may be a read error: a sequence one base away is much more abundant. V usage is TRBV7-2 and J usage is TRBJ2-5; D uncertain. Deletions cut 1 base from V and 7 bases from J, with 4 bases between. This CDR3 is 11 amino acids long. Germline-derived CDR1 and CDR2 are SGHTA and FQGNSA. CDR3 coding DNA: TGTGCCAGCAGCTTAGGAGTGACCCAGTACTTC. It is translated as CASSLGVTQYF.

This clonotype was counted between two and nine times. This chain links TRBV9 with TRBJ2-7; no clear D gene. V was pared by 0 bases and J by 0 bases, with 10 bases between. The CDR3 runs to 15 residues. Germline loops: CDR1 SGDLS, CDR2 YYNGEE. In DNA form, the CDR3 reads TGTGCCAGCAGCGTAGGTCCAGGAACCTCCTACGAGCAGTACTTC. The encoded protein is CASSVGPGTSYEQYF.

The chain employs TRBV2 and TRBJ2-1; D ambiguous. Germline V gene lookup returns CDR1 SNHLY and CDR2 FYNNEI. This CDR3 has 14 residues. Trimming cost V 7 bases and J 2 bases, with 12 bases left between them. In DNA, the CDR3 is TGTGCCAGCATTCTGGAGAGAGCCTACAATGAGCAGTTCTTC. It codes for CASILERAYNEQFF.

J is TRBJ1-1 and V is TRBV3-1; unclear D gene. The V end lost 3 bases, the J end lost 6 bases, and 5 bases lay between the germline ends. The germline gives CDR1 LGHDT, CDR2 YNNKEL (reference sequence). This CDR3 is 11 amino acids long. DNA of the CDR3: TGTGCCAGCAGCCAGGGATCTGAAGCTTTCTTT. Its translation: CASSQGSEAFF.

This clonotype was seen more than once but under ten times. The V call is TRBV7-9, the J call TRBJ2-5, with 9 bases that match TRBD1. The V gene's germline CDR1 is SEHNR and CDR2 FQNEAQ (reference sequence). Losses at the gene ends were 4 bases for V and 4 bases for J; bases not matched to a gene: 7. The CDR3 loop spans 15 amino acids. The CDR3 here is CASSSPGQGIETQYF. For the CDR3, the DNA is TGTGCCAGCAGCTCCCCCGGACAGGGGATAGAGACCCAGTACTTC. Supplemented by reference TRBV7-9 and TRBJ2-5, the full variable domain reads DTGVSQNPRHKITKRGQNVTFRCDPISEHNRLYWYRQTLGQGPEFLTYFQNEAQLEKSRLLSDRFSAERPKGSFSTLEIQRTEQGDSAMYLCASSSPGQGIETQYFGPGTRLLVL.

The rearrangement links TRBV20-1 to TRBJ2-5; 10 nucleotides agree with TRBD1. TRBJ2-7 matches the DNA end more closely, so the J call is doubtful. This CDR3 is 14 amino acids long. CDR1 is DFQATT, CDR2 SNEGSKA, per germline (reference sequence). The CDR3 here is CSARTGGGSYEQYV. In DNA, the CDR3 is TGCAGTGCTAGGACAGGGGGCGGCTCCTACGAGCAGTACGTC.

This clonotype has only one observation. The chain is built from TRBV6-1 and TRBJ2-7; D uncertain. Germline V CDR1 and CDR2: MNHNS, SASEGT. This CDR3 contains 14 residues. V gave up 4 bases and J gave up 1 base, with 11 bases separating them. CDR3 DNA sequence: TGTGCCAGCAGTGTCCAGGTCGGATCCTACGAGCAGTACTTC. Protein: CASSVQVGSYEQYF.

The chain links TRBV29-1 to TRBJ2-3, with D perhaps TRBD1 (5 bases). The CDR3 runs 14 residues. V was clipped by 6 bases and J by 6 bases, with 19 bases between them. CDR1 and CDR2 (germline): SQVTM, ANQGSEA. CDR3 in DNA: TGCAGCGTCTCAGGGCTAAGGGTGCGGGATACGCAGTATTTT. Its translation is CSVSGLRVRDTQYF.

This chain links TRBV7-9 with TRBJ2-3; 8 nucleotides align to TRBD2. Germline CDR1 reads SEHNR; CDR2 reads FQNEAQ (reference sequence). The ends lost 5 bases at V and 9 bases at J; junction bases unmatched: 13. This CDR3 has 15 residues. CDR3 in DNA: TGTGCCAGCAGCAAGAGCGGGAGAACCATGGGGACGCAGTATTTT. Amino acid sequence: CASSKSGRTMGTQYF.

The rearrangement joins TRBV7-9 to TRBJ2-1, with 8 bases fitting TRBD2. The V and J ends lost 11 bases and 8 bases, in that order; junction bases with no gene match: 11. The CDR3 sequence is 13 residues long. The germline gives CDR1 SEHNR, CDR2 FQNEAQ (reference sequence). The CDR3 reads CAGDSGNADEQFF. CDR3 coding DNA: TGTGCCGGCGATAGCGGGAACGCCGATGAGCAGTTCTTC.

This clonotype was counted between two and nine times. The gene calls are TRBV12-3 or TRBV12-4 and TRBJ2-5; 9 nucleotides line up with TRBD2. V dropped 4 bases and J dropped 5; count of bases not matched to a gene: 8. CDR3 length equals 15 residues. The CDR3 region is CASSSIAGVRETQYF. The CDR3 nucleotides read TGTGCCAGCAGTTCGATAGCGGGAGTAAGGGAGACCCAGTACTTC.

The rearrangement joins TRBV20-1 to TRBJ2-5; 8 bases map to TRBD1. Losses at the gene ends were 0 bases for V and 5 bases for J; bases not matched to a gene: 5. The germline gives CDR1 DFQATT, CDR2 SNEGSKA (reference sequence). CDR3 length equals 14 residues. The CDR3 here is CSARDLRQGETQYF. CDR3 coding DNA: TGCAGTGCTAGAGATCTCCGACAGGGGGAGACCCAGTACTTC.

The J gene is TRBJ2-1, the V gene TRBV20-1; a possible D gene is TRBD2 (6 bases). The CDR3 totals 14 residues. The V end was cut by 3 bases, the J end by 1 base, with 10 bases between. Germline lookup yields CDR1 DFQATT and CDR2 SNEGSKA (reference sequence). CDR3 loop: CSASRGRSYNEQFF. In DNA, the CDR3 is TGCAGTGCTAGTCGAGGGAGGTCCTACAATGAGCAGTTCTTC.

CDR3 bases: TGCAGTGCTGTGGGACCGGCTTTGGATAGCAATCAGCCCCAGCATTTT. It specifies CSAVGPALDSNQPQHF. This chain joins TRBV20-1 and TRBJ1-5; D may be TRBD1 (5 bases). Trimming pared 5 bases from V and 0 bases from J, leaving 17 bases between. Germline V CDR1 and CDR2: DFQATT, SNEGSKA (reference sequence). This CDR3 spans 16 amino acids.

Concerning this clonotype itself: The CDR3 does not close with the conserved phenylalanine or tryptophan, likely indicating a read error. The chain combines TRBV7-9 with TRBJ2-5, with TRBD2 matching over 7 bases. The end of the DNA aligns better with TRBJ2-7, so the J call may be wrong. From germline, CDR1 is SEHNR and CDR2 FQNEAQ (reference sequence). This CDR3 has 16 amino acids. The CDR3: CASSSEPGLSSYEQYL. CDR3 coding DNA: TGTGCCAGCAGCTCTGAACCGGGACTAAGCTCCTACGAGCAGTACCTC.

Notes on this clonotype: Germline and junction disagree at one end, which may indicate a read error. The chain employs TRBV5-6 and TRBJ2-3, with 9 bases matching TRBD2. This CDR3 comprises 17 residues. The germline gives CDR1 SGHDT, CDR2 YYEEEE. The CDR3 here is CTSSDPLLAGSTDTQYF. Here the CDR3 DNA reads TGTACCAGCAGCGACCCCCTGCTAGCGGGGAGCACAGATACGCAGTATTTT.

This clonotype has a handful of counts. V gene TRBV30 combines with J gene TRBJ1-4; a weak D match, TRBD1 (5 bases). The CDR3 spans 16 residues. Germline V lookup: CDR1 GTSNPN, CDR2 SVGIG (reference sequence). Trimming took 0 bases from V and 0 from J, leaving 11 bases between them. DNA of the CDR3: TGTGCCTGGAGTGTGGCAGGGACCTCAACTAATGAAAAACTGTTTTTT. It specifies CAWSVAGTSTNEKLFF.

This clonotype was seen many times. The chain employs TRBV4-1 and TRBJ1-6; D is undetermined. The germline V gene has CDR1 MGHRA and CDR2 YSYEKL. The ends were cut back, 5 bases at V and 0 bases at J, with 11 bases in the middle. The CDR3 covers 16 residues. The CDR3 reads CASSAYESSYNSPLHF. CDR3 coding DNA: TGCGCCAGCAGCGCATACGAAAGCTCCTATAATTCACCCCTCCACTTT.

The rearrangement joins TRBV28 to TRBJ2-7; D gene uncertain. Germline V gene data show CDR1 as MDHEN and CDR2 as SYDVKM. The CDR3 covers 13 residues. V lost 5 bases, J lost 2 bases, and 10 bases lay in between. DNA for the CDR3: TGTGCCAGCAGTGGCCCGGGTACCTACGAGCAGTACTTC. This sequence encodes CASSGPGTYEQYF.

This chain joins TRBV28 and TRBJ2-2; D remains ambiguous. With 2 bases removed from V and 3 bases from J, the gap between germline ends came to 13 bases. The CDR3 runs 16 residues. Germline values: CDR1 MDHEN, CDR2 SYDVKM. In DNA, the CDR3 is TGTGCCAGCAGTTTAAGGGCAGCTCGTGACACCGGGGAGCTGTTTTTT. Its protein product is CASSLRAARDTGELFF. The whole variable domain, filled in from reference TRBV28 and TRBJ2-2, reads DVKVTQSSRYLVKRTGEKVFLECVQDMDHENMFWYRQDPGLGLRLIYFSYDVKMKEKGDIPEGYSVSREKKERFSLILESASTNQTSMYLCASSLRAARDTGELFFGEGSRLTVL.

This clonotype was detected many times. This sequence joins TRBV12-3 or TRBV12-4 and TRBJ2-5; a possible D gene is TRBD2 (5 bases). With 1 base removed from V and 2 bases from J, the gap between germline ends came to 11 bases. The CDR3 runs to 15 residues. In DNA, the CDR3 is TGTGCCAGCAGTTTAGTCCGGGGTTGGCAAGAGACCCAGTACTTC. Its translation is CASSLVRGWQETQYF.

V gene TRBV12-1 combines with J gene TRBJ2-5; no check of the table's D call, TRBD2, against the DNA was made. TRBJ2-7 matches the DNA end more closely, so the J call is doubtful. TRBV12-1 has pseudogene status. This CDR3 region has 13 residues. The CDR3 loop reads CASGRAGHYEQYF. Here the CDR3 DNA reads TGTGCCAGCGGACGGGCGGGCCACTACGAGCAGTACTTC.

This clonotype was picked up one time. Here the CDR3 reads CASGLVLGARSSYNEQFF. The CDR3 region has the DNA TGTGCTAGTGGTTTGGTCTTGGGGGCGAGAAGCTCCTACAATGAGCAGTTCTTC. The chain uses TRBV12-5 and TRBJ2-1, with D tentatively TRBD1 (6 bases). This CDR3 has 18 amino acids. V lost 0 bases, J lost 0 bases, and 15 bases lay in between. Germline V gene sequence: CDR1 LGHNT, CDR2 FRNRAP.